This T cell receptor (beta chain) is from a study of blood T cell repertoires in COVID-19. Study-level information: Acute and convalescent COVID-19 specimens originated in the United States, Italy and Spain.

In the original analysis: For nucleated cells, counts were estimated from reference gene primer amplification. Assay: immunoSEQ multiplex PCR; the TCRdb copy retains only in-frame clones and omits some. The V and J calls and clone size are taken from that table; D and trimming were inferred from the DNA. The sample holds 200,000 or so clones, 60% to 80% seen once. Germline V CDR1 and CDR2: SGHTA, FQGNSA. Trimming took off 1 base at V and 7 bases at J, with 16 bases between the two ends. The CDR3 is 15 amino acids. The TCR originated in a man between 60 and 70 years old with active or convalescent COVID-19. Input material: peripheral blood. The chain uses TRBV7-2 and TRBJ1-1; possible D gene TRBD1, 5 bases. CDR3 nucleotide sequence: TGTGCCAGCAGCTTAGGACAGCTGGGGACTGTTGAAGCTTTCTTT. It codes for CASSLGQLGTVEAFF.